Each of the 3 T cell receptor beta chains below was sequenced from the same sample in a study of identical twins. TCRdb recomputed calls from the 5' RACE reads with MiXCR, one row per CDR3 protein. The sample yields a few hundred thousand distinct CDR3 sequences, roughly 13% seen once. A further study also used this sample, focusing on yellow fever vaccine responses in identical twins.

The specimen was memory (CD45RO+) T cells sorted from blood. The source is a woman younger than 30 in good health.

This chain connects TRBV30 to TRBJ2-3; D is tentatively TRBD1 or TRBD2 (6 bases each). Trimming left V 6 bases short and J 3 bases short, with 19 bases between. CDR1 GTSNPN and CDR2 SVGIG come from the germline V gene (reference sequence). The CDR3 loop spans 15 amino acids. In nucleotides, the CDR3 is TGTGCCTGCACCACACAGGGACTTTCAACAGATACGCAGTATTTT. Protein product: CACTTQGLSTDTQYF.

The table lists this clonotype with a few counts. The chain combines TRBV6-1 with TRBJ2-7; tentative D call: TRBD2 (6 bases). CDR1 is MNHNS, CDR2 SASEGT, per germline. This CDR3 region has 13 residues. The V and J ends lost 3 bases and 2 bases respectively, with 8 bases between them. CDR3 region: CASSDLAAYEQYF. The CDR3 DNA sequence: TGTGCCAGCAGTGATTTAGCGGCCTACGAGCAGTACTTC.

This clonotype has more than one count but fewer than ten. The chain employs TRBV29-1 and TRBJ2-1; 10 positions match TRBD2. CDR1 and CDR2 (germline): SQVTM, ANQGSEA. J lost 8 bases, V lost 5 bases, and 15 bases had no gene match. The CDR3 sequence is 16 residues long. CDR3 sequence: CSVPGGTGLASDEQFF. The CDR3 nucleotides are TGCAGCGTTCCGGGAGGAACGGGACTAGCGAGCGATGAGCAGTTCTTC.